This T cell receptor (beta chain) was identified in a study of blood T cells in healthy people across ages. Germline trimming cut 5 bases from V and 6 bases from J; bases unmatched to any gene: 14. The CDR3 has 17 residues. In regard to this clonotype: Its antigen is as yet unknown.

Next came a second PCR, run for roughly 6 to 11 cycles, which used a sample-barcoded 5' primer along with a J-beta primer mix. TCRdb re-called the 5' RACE reads through MiXCR, storing one row per CDR3 protein. The table shows just over 800,000 distinct CDR3 sequences, with approximately 59% occurring only once. Study observations and caveats: Donors of long life had a larger count of naive CD4+ cells and greater diversity than aged donors. Diversity estimated from one million T cells was considered an underestimate. Naive T cell percentage showed a strong correlation with the diversity of TCR beta.

This TCR was recovered from a young man in good health. Input material: blood. V is TRBV12-3 or TRBV12-4 and J is TRBJ2-2; TRBD1 matches 8 bases. DNA of the CDR3: TGTGCCAGCAGTCCCCTTAAGATGGGACAGGAGTCCGGGGAGCTGTTTTTT. Its translation is CASSPLKMGQESGELFF.